This T cell receptor (beta chain) was captured by sequencing in a study of cytomegalovirus exposure and HLA in healthy donors. The primer mix had 60 Vbeta and 13 Jbeta primers. Data came from immunoSEQ multiplex PCR; TCRdb stores just in-frame clones and leaves some out. The repertoire has 100,000 to 150,000 clones, about 8.5% of them found once; the top ten carry under 5.5%. This clone was seen only a few times. The antigen remains undetermined. V shed 2 bases and J shed 6 bases, with 8 bases lying between them. Per the germline V gene, CDR1 is MNHEY and CDR2 is SVGAGI. The CDR3 length is 12 residues. Study-level findings and limits: Later examination showed HLA-associated TCR beta chains had greater clonal expansion than equally common others.

The TCR sequence derives from a man between 40 and 49 years old in good health and CMV-seronegative. The source material was PBMCs. This chain links TRBV6-5 with TRBJ2-7; possible D gene TRBD1, 5 bases. DNA of the CDR3: TGTGCCAGCAGTTACCAGGGTGGCGAGCAGTACTTC. This codes for CASSYQGGEQYF.